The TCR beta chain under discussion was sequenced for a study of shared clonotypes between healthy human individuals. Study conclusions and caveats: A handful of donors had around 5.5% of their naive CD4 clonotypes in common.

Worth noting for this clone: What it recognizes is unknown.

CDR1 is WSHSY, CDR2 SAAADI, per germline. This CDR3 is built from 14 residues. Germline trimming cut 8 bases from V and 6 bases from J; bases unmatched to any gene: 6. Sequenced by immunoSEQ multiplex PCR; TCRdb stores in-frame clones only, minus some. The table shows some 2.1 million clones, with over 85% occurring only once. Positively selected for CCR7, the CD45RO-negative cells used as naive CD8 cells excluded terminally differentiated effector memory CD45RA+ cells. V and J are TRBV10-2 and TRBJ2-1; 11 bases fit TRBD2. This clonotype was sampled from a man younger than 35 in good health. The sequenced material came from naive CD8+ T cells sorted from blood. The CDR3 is CASFPGLAANEQFF. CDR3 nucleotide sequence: TGCGCCAGCTTTCCGGGACTAGCGGCCAATGAGCAGTTCTTC.